A selection of T cell receptor beta chains follows, all from one sample in a study of beta chain features in type 1 diabetes. Data came from immunoSEQ multiplex PCR; TCRdb stores just in-frame clones and leaves some out. The table includes approximately 250,000 clones, 9.6% detected once. The sample comprised naive CD4+ T cells from blood. Receptor source: a young woman in good health. The CDR3 runs from the conserved cysteine through the conserved F or W. The order of the fields is J gene, clone size, V gene, D gene, CDR3 DNA, CDR3 protein. A D gene is named only where the DNA matches it firmly. The size field is filled for only some rows; it gives once, few, many or a size class.

j_gene: TRBJ2-3; abundance: few; v_gene: TRBV6-5; d_gene: .; CDR3nt: TGTGCCGGAGGAGTTAACGCAGATACGCAGTATTTT; CDR3aa: CAGGVNADTQYF
j_gene: TRBJ2-7; abundance: few; v_gene: TRBV11-2; d_gene: .; CDR3nt: TGTGCCAGCAGCTTAACGTCAGGGAACCGCTACGAGCAGTACTTC; CDR3aa: CASSLTSGNRYEQYF
j_gene: TRBJ2-2; abundance: .; v_gene: TRBV7-7; d_gene: .; CDR3nt: TGTGCTAGCAGCTTTGCGCTTGACCGGGGCGGGGAGCTGTTTTTT; CDR3aa: CASSFALDRGGELFF
j_gene: TRBJ1-6; abundance: .; v_gene: TRBV6-1; d_gene: TRBD1; CDR3nt: TGTGCCAGCAGTGAAGTGTTTGGGACAGGGACTTCACCCCTCCACTTT; CDR3aa: CASSEVFGTGTSPLHF
j_gene: TRBJ2-7; abundance: few; v_gene: TRBV5-6; d_gene: TRBD2; CDR3nt: TGTGCCAGCAGCTTGGCCCGACTAGCGGGGGGCAACTACGAGCAGTACTTC; CDR3aa: CASSLARLAGGNYEQYF
j_gene: TRBJ1-1; abundance: many; v_gene: TRBV29-1; d_gene: .; CDR3nt: TGCAGCGGGGGGGTTCAACCGAACACTGAAGCTTTCTTT; CDR3aa: CSGGVQPNTEAFF
j_gene: TRBJ1-4; abundance: few; v_gene: TRBV14; d_gene: .; CDR3nt: TGTGCCAGCAGCATTCGGGGAAATGAAAAACTGTTTTTT; CDR3aa: CASSIRGNEKLFF
j_gene: TRBJ1-1; abundance: few; v_gene: TRBV2; d_gene: .; CDR3nt: TGTGCCAGCTCGCCCGGGTGGAACACTGAAGCTTTCTTT; CDR3aa: CASSPGWNTEAFF
j_gene: TRBJ1-4; abundance: .; v_gene: TRBV7-6; d_gene: TRBD1; CDR3nt: TGTGCCAGCAGCAGAGGGACAGCCATTGCAACTAATGAAAAACTGTTTTTT; CDR3aa: CASSRGTAIATNEKLFF
j_gene: TRBJ1-1; abundance: .; v_gene: TRBV19; d_gene: .; CDR3nt: TGTGCCAGTAGTAACTCCAGGGGTATGAACACTGAAGCTTTCTTT; CDR3aa: CASSNSRGMNTEAFF
j_gene: TRBJ1-2; abundance: few; v_gene: TRBV30; d_gene: .; CDR3nt: TGTGCCTGGAGTGTGCCAGGGCGGGGGTATGGCTACACCTTC; CDR3aa: CAWSVPGRGYGYTF
j_gene: TRBJ2-7; abundance: few; v_gene: TRBV9; d_gene: TRBD2; CDR3nt: TGTGCCAGCAGCGCAGGGACTAGCGGGTACGAGCAGTACTTC; CDR3aa: CASSAGTSGYEQYF
j_gene: TRBJ1-4; abundance: .; v_gene: TRBV5-1; d_gene: .; CDR3nt: TGCGCCAGCAGTGATCCAGGTGAAAAACTGTTTTTT; CDR3aa: CASSDPGEKLFF
j_gene: TRBJ1-5; abundance: few; v_gene: TRBV28; d_gene: TRBD1; CDR3nt: TGTGCCAGCAGTTGGGACAGGGGGAATCAGCCCCAGCATTTT; CDR3aa: CASSWDRGNQPQHF
j_gene: TRBJ2-7; abundance: .; v_gene: TRBV2; d_gene: TRBD1; CDR3nt: TGTGCCAGCAGTGATCCCACAGGTTTCCGACAGGGCCTCTACGAGCAGTACTTC; CDR3aa: CASSDPTGFRQGLYEQYF
j_gene: TRBJ2-5; abundance: many; v_gene: TRBV27; d_gene: .; CDR3nt: TGTGCCAGCATCGGTCGGGAGACCCAGTACTTC; CDR3aa: CASIGRETQYF
j_gene: TRBJ2-7; abundance: .; v_gene: TRBV7-2; d_gene: TRBD2; CDR3nt: TGTGCCAGCAGCCGGACTAGCGGGGGGGCCTTCTACGAGCAGTACTTC; CDR3aa: CASSRTSGGAFYEQYF
j_gene: TRBJ2-1; abundance: few; v_gene: TRBV6-1; d_gene: TRBD1; CDR3nt: TGTGCCAGCAGGATAGAAGGGACAGCCGAGCAGTTCTTC; CDR3aa: CASRIEGTAEQFF